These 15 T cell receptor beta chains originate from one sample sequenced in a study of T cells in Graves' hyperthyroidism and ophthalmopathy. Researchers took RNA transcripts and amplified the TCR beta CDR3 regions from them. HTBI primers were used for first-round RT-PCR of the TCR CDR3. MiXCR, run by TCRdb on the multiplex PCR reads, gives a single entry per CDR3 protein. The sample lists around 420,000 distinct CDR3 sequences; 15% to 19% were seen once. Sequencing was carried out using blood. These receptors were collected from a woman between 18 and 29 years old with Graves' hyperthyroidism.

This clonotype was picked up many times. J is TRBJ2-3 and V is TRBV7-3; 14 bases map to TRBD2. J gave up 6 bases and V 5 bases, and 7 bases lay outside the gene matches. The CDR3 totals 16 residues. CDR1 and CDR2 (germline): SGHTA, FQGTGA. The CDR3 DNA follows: TGTGCCAGCAGCAGCGGGACTAGCGGGAGTTCGGATACGCAGTATTTT. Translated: CASSSGTSGSSDTQYF.

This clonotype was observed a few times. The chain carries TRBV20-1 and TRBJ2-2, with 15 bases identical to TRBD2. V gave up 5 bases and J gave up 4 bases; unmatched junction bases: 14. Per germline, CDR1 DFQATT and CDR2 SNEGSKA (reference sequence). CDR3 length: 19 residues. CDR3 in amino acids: CSAPGTSGGSPSFTGELFF. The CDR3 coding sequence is TGCAGTGCTCCAGGGACTAGCGGGGGGTCACCATCCTTCACCGGGGAGCTGTTTTTT.

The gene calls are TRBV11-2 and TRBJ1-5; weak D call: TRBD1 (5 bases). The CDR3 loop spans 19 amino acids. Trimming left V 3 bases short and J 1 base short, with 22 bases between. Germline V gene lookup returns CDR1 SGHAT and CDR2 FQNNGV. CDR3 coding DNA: TGTGCCAGCAGCTTTGGAGGGTATCGGGGGATGGCGAGCAATCAGCCCCAGCATTTT. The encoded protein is CASSFGGYRGMASNQPQHF.

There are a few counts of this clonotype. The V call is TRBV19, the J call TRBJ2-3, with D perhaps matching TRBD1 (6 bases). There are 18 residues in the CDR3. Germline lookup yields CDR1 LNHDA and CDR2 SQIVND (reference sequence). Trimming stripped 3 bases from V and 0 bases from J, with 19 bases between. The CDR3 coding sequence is TGTGCCAGTAGTATTGTTACAGGGTGGAGCCCTAGCACAGATACGCAGTATTTT. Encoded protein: CASSIVTGWSPSTDTQYF.

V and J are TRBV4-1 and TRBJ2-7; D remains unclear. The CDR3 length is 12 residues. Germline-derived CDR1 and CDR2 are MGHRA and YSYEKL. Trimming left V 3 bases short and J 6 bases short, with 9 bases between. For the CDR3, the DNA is TGCGCCAGCAGCCATGGTATCGGCGAGCAGTACTTC. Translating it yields CASSHGIGEQYF.

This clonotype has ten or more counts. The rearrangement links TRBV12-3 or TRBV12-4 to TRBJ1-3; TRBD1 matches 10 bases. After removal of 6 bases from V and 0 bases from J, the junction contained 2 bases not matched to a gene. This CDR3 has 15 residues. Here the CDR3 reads CASRGQGSSGNTIYF. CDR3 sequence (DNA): TGTGCCAGCAGGGGACAGGGGTCCTCTGGAAACACCATATATTTT.

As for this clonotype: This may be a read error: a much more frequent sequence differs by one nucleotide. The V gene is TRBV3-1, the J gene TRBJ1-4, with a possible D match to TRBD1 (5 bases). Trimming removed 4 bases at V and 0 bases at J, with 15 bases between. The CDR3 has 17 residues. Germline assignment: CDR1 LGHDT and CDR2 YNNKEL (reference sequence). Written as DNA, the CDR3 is TGTGCCAGCAGCCCCCCGGGCAGGGCTGCAACTAATGAAAAACTGTTTTTT. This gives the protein CASSPPGRAATNEKLFF.

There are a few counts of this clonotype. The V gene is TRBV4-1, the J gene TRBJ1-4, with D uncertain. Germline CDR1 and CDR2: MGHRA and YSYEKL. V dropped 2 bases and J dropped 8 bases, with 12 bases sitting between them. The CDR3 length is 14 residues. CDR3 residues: CASSQFGGEEKLFF. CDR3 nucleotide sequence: TGCGCCAGCAGCCAATTTGGTGGGGAAGAAAAACTGTTTTTT.

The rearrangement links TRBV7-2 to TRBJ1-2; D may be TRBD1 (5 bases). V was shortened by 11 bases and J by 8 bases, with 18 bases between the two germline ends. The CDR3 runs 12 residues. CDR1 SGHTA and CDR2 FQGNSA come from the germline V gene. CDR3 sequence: CACGPPGGGYTF. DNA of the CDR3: TGTGCCTGTGGACCGCCGGGGGGAGGCTACACCTTC.

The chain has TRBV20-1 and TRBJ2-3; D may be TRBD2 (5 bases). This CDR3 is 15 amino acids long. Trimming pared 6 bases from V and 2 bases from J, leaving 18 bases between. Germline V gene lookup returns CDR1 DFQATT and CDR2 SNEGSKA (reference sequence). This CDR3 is CSASLGTGNTDTQYF. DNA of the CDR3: TGCAGTGCCTCCCTTGGAACGGGGAACACAGATACGCAGTATTTT.

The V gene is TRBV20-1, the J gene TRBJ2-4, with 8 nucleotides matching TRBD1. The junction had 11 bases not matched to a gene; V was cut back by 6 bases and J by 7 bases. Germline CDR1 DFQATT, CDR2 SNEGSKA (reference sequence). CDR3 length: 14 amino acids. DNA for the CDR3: TGCAGTGCACCCCCGGGACAGGTGATGAACATTCAGTACTTC. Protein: CSAPPGQVMNIQYF.

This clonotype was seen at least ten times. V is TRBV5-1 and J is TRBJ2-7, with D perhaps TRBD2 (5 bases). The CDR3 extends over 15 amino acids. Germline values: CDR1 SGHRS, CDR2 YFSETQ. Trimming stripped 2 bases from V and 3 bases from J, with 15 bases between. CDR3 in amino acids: CASSLNGLGLYEQYF. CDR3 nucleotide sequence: TGCGCCAGCAGCTTAAACGGGTTAGGACTCTACGAGCAGTACTTC.

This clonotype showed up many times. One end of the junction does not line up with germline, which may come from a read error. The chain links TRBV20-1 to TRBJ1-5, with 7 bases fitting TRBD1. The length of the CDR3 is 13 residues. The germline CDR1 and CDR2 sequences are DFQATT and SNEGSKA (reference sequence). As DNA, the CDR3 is TGCAGCGCTACCGGGACAGCCCGAGAGCCCCAGCATTTT. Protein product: CSATGTAREPQHF.

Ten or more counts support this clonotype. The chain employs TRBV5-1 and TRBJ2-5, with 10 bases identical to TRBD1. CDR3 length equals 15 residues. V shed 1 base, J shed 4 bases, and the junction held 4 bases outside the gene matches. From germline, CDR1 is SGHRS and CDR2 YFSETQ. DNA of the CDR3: TGCGCCAGCAGCTTGACAGGGACAGGGGCAGAGACCCAGTACTTC. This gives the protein CASSLTGTGAETQYF.

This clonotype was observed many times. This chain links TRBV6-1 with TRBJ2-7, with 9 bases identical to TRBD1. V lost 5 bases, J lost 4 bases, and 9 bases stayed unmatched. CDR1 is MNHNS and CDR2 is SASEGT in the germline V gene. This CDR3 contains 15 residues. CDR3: CASSPPGQGWYEQYF. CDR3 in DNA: TGTGCCAGCAGTCCCCCGGGACAGGGTTGGTACGAGCAGTACTTC.